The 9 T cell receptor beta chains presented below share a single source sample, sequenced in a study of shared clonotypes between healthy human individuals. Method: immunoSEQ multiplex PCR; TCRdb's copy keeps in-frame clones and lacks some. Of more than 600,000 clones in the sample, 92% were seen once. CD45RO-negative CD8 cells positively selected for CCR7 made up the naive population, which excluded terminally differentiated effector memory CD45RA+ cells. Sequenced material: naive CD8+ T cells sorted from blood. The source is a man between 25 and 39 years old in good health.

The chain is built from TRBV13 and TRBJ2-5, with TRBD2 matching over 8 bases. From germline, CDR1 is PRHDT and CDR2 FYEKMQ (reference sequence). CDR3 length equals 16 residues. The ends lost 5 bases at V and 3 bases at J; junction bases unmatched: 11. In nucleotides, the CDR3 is TGTGCCAGCAGCCCTGTTGCGGGAGGATCAAAAGAGACCCAGTACTTC. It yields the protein CASSPVAGGSKETQYF.

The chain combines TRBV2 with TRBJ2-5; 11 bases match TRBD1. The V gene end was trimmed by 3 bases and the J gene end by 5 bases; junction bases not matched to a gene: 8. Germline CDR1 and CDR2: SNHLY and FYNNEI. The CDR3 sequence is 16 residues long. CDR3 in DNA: TGTGCCAGCAGTGACCTAGGACAGGGGGCGCGGGAGACCCAGTACTTC. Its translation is CASSDLGQGARETQYF.

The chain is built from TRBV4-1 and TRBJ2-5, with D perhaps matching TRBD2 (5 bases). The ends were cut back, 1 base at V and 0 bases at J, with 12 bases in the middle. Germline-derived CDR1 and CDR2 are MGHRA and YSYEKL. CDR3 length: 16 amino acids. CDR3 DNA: TGCGCCAGCAGCCAAGTACCCGGGGTCTACCAAGAGACCCAGTACTTC. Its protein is CASSQVPGVYQETQYF.

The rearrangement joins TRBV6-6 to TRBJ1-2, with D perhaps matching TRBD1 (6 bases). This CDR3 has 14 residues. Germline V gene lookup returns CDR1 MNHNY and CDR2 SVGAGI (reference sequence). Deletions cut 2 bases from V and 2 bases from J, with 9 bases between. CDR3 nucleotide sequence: TGTGCCAGCAGTTACGGGGGCTTCAACTATGGCTACACCTTC. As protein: CASSYGGFNYGYTF.

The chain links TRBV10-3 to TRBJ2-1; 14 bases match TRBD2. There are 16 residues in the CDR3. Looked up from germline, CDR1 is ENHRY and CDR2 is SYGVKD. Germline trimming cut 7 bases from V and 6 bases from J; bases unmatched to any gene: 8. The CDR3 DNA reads TGTGCCATCATGACTAGCGGGAGGGCAGGGGTCAATGAGCAGTTCTTC. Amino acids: CAIMTSGRAGVNEQFF.

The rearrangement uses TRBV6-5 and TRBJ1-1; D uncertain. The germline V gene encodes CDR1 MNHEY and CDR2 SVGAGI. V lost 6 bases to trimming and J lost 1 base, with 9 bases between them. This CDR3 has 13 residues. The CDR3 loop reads CASRTAGNTEAFF. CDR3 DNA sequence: TGTGCCAGCAGGACGGCAGGGAACACTGAAGCTTTCTTT.

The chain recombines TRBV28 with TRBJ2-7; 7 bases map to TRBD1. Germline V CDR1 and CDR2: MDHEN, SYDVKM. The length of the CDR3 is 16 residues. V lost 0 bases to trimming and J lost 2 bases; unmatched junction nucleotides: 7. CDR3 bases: TGTGCCAGCAGTTTATGGACACCGGGACAGACCTACGAGCAGTACTTC. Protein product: CASSLWTPGQTYEQYF.

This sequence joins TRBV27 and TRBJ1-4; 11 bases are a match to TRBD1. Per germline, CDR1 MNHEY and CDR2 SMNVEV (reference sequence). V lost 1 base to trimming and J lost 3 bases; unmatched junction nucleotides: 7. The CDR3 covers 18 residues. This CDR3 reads CASSLYGQGAYANEKLFF. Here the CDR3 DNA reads TGTGCCAGCAGTTTATACGGACAGGGGGCTTACGCTAATGAAAAACTGTTTTTT.

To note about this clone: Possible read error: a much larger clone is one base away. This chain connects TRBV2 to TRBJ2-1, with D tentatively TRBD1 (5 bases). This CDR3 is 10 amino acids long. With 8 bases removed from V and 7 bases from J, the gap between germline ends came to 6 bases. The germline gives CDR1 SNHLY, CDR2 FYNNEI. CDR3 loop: CASQGNEQFF. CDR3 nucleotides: TGTGCCAGCCAGGGAAATGAGCAGTTCTTC.